The clone carrying this T cell receptor beta chain has a handful of counts. The CDR3 is made up of 16 amino acids. Germline V gives CDR1 MNHEY, CDR2 SVGEGT. V shed 4 bases, J shed 2 bases, and the junction held 7 bases outside the gene matches. Investigators prepared the TCR beta libraries by applying iRepertoire HTBI primers and Arm-PCR of CDR3 regions. One entry per CDR3 protein results from TCRdb running MiXCR on the multiplex PCR reads. The sample comprises roughly 410,000 distinct CDR3 sequences, over 14% of which are singletons, and over 7.5% rests with the top ten. This record belongs to a study of regulatory T cells in long-lasting Graves disease. Time point of the sample: newly diagnosed GD, antithyroid drugs for less than 3 months. PBMC-extracted RNA yielded the TCR library. The sample was also linked to a second study, of T cells in Graves' hyperthyroidism and ophthalmopathy.

The specimen was peripheral blood mononuclear cells (PBMCs), collected at new diagnosis, from a patient treated with antithyroid drugs. The chain uses TRBV6-2 or TRBV6-3 and TRBJ2-1; TRBD2 matches 8 bases. This clonotype originated in a woman aged 40 to 49 with Graves disease. The CDR3 region is CASSSTTGLAYNEQFF. CDR3 in DNA: TGTGCCAGCAGTTCGACAACGGGACTAGCCTACAATGAGCAGTTCTTC.